The rows below give T cell receptor beta chains drawn from one sample of a study of shared clonotypes between healthy human individuals. Clones were read by immunoSEQ multiplex PCR, and TCRdb kept only the in-frame ones, dropping some. The data contain roughly 480,000 clones, 70% to 85% of them singletons. The sequenced sample was PBMCs. The source of these receptors is a woman in her thirties or forties in good health. Some clones in this sample may be carry-over from other donors' samples. Each CDR3 is given with its conserved first and last residue. Each record gives: V gene, J gene, CDR3 length, D gene, clone size, CDR3 DNA, CDR3 protein. The D gene is left open where the match is weak. Clone size is stated in some rows and not others, as once, few, many or a class when expanded.

TRBV4-3,TRBJ1-2,14,.,few,TGCGCCAGCAGCCAAGATAGGCAGGTCTATGGCTACACCTTC,CASSQDRQVYGYTF
TRBV29-1,TRBJ2-5,15,TRBD2,.,TGCAGCGCAGAGGGGACTAGCGGGAGAAAAGAGACCCAGTACTTC,CSAEGTSGRKETQYF
TRBV9,TRBJ2-7,13,.,.,TGTGCCAGCAGCGTAGCCGCTGCCTACGAGCAGTACTTC,CASSVAAAYEQYF
TRBV7-9,TRBJ1-5,13,.,.,TGTGCCAGCAGCTTAGGGGCGGGGCAGCCCCAGCATTTT,CASSLGAGQPQHF
TRBV28,TRBJ2-7,13,TRBD1,.,TGTGCCAGCAGTTTCAGGGGGTCGGGCGAGCAGTACTTC,CASSFRGSGEQYF
TRBV9,TRBJ1-2,15,TRBD1,.,TGTGCCAGCAGCGCGCGACAGGGCGTCTTCTATGGCTACACCTTC,CASSARQGVFYGYTF
TRBV7-9,TRBJ2-7,13,.,.,TGTGCCAGCAGCCAATGGGGGGACTACGAGCAGTACTTC,CASSQWGDYEQYF
TRBV15,TRBJ1-5,13,TRBD1,.,TGTGCCACCAGCAGAGACAGGGGGGAGCCCCAGCATTTT,CATSRDRGEPQHF
TRBV5-1,TRBJ2-6,16,.,.,TGCGCCAGCAGCTATATTGGAAGAGCTGGGGCCAACGTCCTGACTTTC,CASSYIGRAGANVLTF
TRBV10-3,TRBJ1-1,11,.,once,TGTGCCATCGGGGGGGACACTGAAGCTTTCTTT,CAIGGDTEAFF
TRBV28,TRBJ1-1,16,.,.,TGTGCCAGTACCCGTGGAGGTGGGAACATGAACACTGAAGCTTTCTTT,CASTRGGGNMNTEAFF
TRBV27,TRBJ2-1,13,.,.,TGTGCCAGTTCCCGGACCACCTACAATGAGCAGTTCTTC,CASSRTTYNEQFF
TRBV6-5,TRBJ1-5,14,TRBD1,.,TGTGCCATCAGCCCGGGACAGCTCGAGTCGCCCCAGCATTTT,CAISPGQLESPQHF
TRBV6-1,TRBJ1-2,13,.,.,TGTGCCAGCAGTCCACTCACTAACTATGGCTACACCTTC,CASSPLTNYGYTF
TRBV6-1,TRBJ1-5,16,.,.,TGTGCCAGCAGTGAAAACGGTTTGATAGGCAATCAGCCCCAGCATTTT,CASSENGLIGNQPQHF
TRBV6-4,TRBJ1-2,14,.,many,TGTGCCAGCAGTGACTCAGCAGGGGTTTATGGCTACACCTTC,CASSDSAGVYGYTF
TRBV15,TRBJ2-7,13,.,.,TGTGCCACCAGCAGCCGGGCCCACTACGAGCAGTACTTC,CATSSRAHYEQYF
TRBV7-9,TRBJ1-1,15,.,.,TGTGCCAGCAGCTTAGCTTCCGGGTTGAGCACTGAAGCTTTCTTT,CASSLASGLSTEAFF
TRBV28,TRBJ1-5,14,.,.,TGTGCCAGCAGTCAAGGAGGAGACAATCAGCCCCAGCATTTT,CASSQGGDNQPQHF
TRBV6-1,TRBJ2-1,15,TRBD2,few,TGTGCCAGCAGGCCGGGACTAGCGGGAGGGAATGAGCAGTTCTTC,CASRPGLAGGNEQFF
TRBV11-2,TRBJ2-5,14,TRBD1,.,TGTGCCAGCAGCCCGAGCAGGGGGCATGAGACCCAGTACTTC,CASSPSRGHETQYF
TRBV12-2,TRBJ2-7,21,.,.,TGTGCAAGTCGCTTAGCTACATTCGGGACTAGCGGGAGGGCCCCCTCTCACGAGCAGTACTTC,CASRLATFGTSGRAPSHEQYF
TRBV7-2,TRBJ2-1,16,.,.,TGTGCCAGCAGCTCCCCGGGGCGACGCTCCTACAATGAGCAGTTCTTC,CASSSPGRRSYNEQFF
TRBV5-6,TRBJ2-7,14,.,.,TGTGCCAGCAGCTTGGGACAGAGCTCCTACGAGCAGTACTTC,CASSLGQSSYEQYF
TRBV6-4,TRBJ2-2,15,TRBD2,.,TGTGCCAGCAGTGCAGCCCCCCGGGGGGCCGGGGAGCTGTTTTTT,CASSAAPRGAGELFF
TRBV5-1,TRBJ2-7,15,TRBD2,.,TGCGCCAGCAACCCTAGCGGGGGGCCCTCCTACGAGCAGTACTTC,CASNPSGGPSYEQYF
TRBV30,TRBJ1-6,14,TRBD1,few,TGTGCCTGGAGTTACAGGGGAGTATATTCACCCCTCCACTTT,CAWSYRGVYSPLHF
TRBV7-3,TRBJ2-6,18,.,.,TGTGCCAGCAGCTTTACCGGGACTGGAAACTCTGGGGCCAACGTCCTGACTTTC,CASSFTGTGNSGANVLTF
TRBV27,TRBJ1-2,14,.,few,TGTGCCAGCAGTTTAAACACGGGGGTGGGTGGCTACACCTTC,CASSLNTGVGGYTF
TRBV18,TRBJ2-2,17,TRBD2,.,TGTGCCAGCTCACCGGGACTAGCGGGGCAAGTCACCGGGGAGCTGTTTTTT,CASSPGLAGQVTGELFF
TRBV6-6,TRBJ1-5,15,.,few,TGTGCCAGCAGTTACTCGGCGGGGGTCGGTCAGCCCCAGCATTTT,CASSYSAGVGQPQHF
TRBV19,TRBJ2-7,15,TRBD1,.,TGTGCCAGTAGTCGACAGGGGCATACCACCTACGAGCAGTACTTC,CASSRQGHTTYEQYF
TRBV9,TRBJ2-5,14,.,.,TGTGCCAGCAGCGTAGGGACAGTCGGGGAGACCCAGTACTTC,CASSVGTVGETQYF
TRBV7-3,TRBJ2-4,16,TRBD2,.,TGTGCCAGCAGCCTCCCCCTAGCGGAAGCCAAAAACATTCAGTACTTC,CASSLPLAEAKNIQYF
TRBV30,TRBJ1-5,15,.,many,TGTGCCTGGAGGGACGGGGGGGGAAGGAATCAGCCCCAGCATTTT,CAWRDGGGRNQPQHF
TRBV27,TRBJ2-7,14,TRBD1,.,TGTGCCAGCAGTTGGGGACAGGGCTCCTACGAGCAGTACTTC,CASSWGQGSYEQYF
TRBV19,TRBJ2-1,15,.,once,TGTGCCAGTAGTGAGGGCAGGACCCCGATTGATGAGCAGTTCTTC,CASSEGRTPIDEQFF
TRBV19,TRBJ2-5,15,.,.,TGTGCCAGTAGTTCGGTGGGGCTGTACGAAGAGACCCAGTACTTC,CASSSVGLYEETQYF
TRBV6-5,TRBJ2-5,13,.,.,TGTGCCAGCAGACCCACAGGGCGGGAGACCCAGTACTTC,CASRPTGRETQYF
TRBV2,TRBJ2-3,14,.,many,TGTGCCAGCAGATCGGCCTTTTCCACAGATACGCAGTATTTT,CASRSAFSTDTQYF